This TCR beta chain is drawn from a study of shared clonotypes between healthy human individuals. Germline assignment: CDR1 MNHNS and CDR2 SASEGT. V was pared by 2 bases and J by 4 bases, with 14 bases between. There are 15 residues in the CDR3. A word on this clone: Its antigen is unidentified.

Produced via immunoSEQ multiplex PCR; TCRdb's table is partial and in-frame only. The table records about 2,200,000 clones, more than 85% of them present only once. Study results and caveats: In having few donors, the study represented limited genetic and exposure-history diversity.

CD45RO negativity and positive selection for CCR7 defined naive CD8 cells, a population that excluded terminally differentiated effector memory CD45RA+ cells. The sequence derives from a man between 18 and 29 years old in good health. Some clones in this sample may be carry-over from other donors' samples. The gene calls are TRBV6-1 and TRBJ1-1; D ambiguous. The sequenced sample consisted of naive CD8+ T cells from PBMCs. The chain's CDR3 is CASSERVSGSTEAFF. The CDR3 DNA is TGTGCCAGCAGTGAACGGGTAAGTGGAAGCACTGAAGCTTTCTTT.